This is a list of T cell receptor beta chains from one sample in a study of OX40 agonist ivuxolimab in advanced cancers. Clones were read by immunoSEQ multiplex PCR, and TCRdb kept only the in-frame ones, dropping some. Of 43,000 or so clones in the sample, approximately 71% were seen once. This sample comprised CD4+ or CD8+ T cells sorted from blood, obtained in a trial of the OX40 agonist ivuxolimab. These receptors were obtained from an adult with an advanced solid tumor such as melanoma, head and neck, liver or kidney cancer. Both conserved end residues are part of each CDR3. The order of the fields is clone size, D gene, J gene, V gene, CDR3 DNA, CDR3 protein. The D gene is left open where the match is weak. Only part of the rows carry a size: once, few, many, or a class if the clone is expanded.

clone size: few; D gene: TRBD1; J gene: TRBJ2-3; V gene: TRBV19; CDR3 DNA: TGTGCCAGTAGTACACAGGGGGCAGGCACAGATACGCAGTATTTT; CDR3 protein: CASSTQGAGTDTQYF
clone size: medium-sized; D gene: NA; J gene: TRBJ1-2; V gene: TRBV11-2; CDR3 DNA: TGTGCCAGCAGCTTAGAGGGGGCTATTGGGTCCAATGGCTACACCTTC; CDR3 protein: CASSLEGAIGSNGYTF
clone size: NA; D gene: TRBD1; J gene: TRBJ1-5; V gene: TRBV28; CDR3 DNA: TGTGCCAGCAGTACTCGGACAGGGGTTCAGCCCCAGCATTTT; CDR3 protein: CASSTRTGVQPQHF
clone size: NA; D gene: TRBD2; J gene: TRBJ2-7; V gene: TRBV18; CDR3 DNA: TGTGCCAGCTCAGAAGGCGGGGGTTTAAACGAGCAGTACTTC; CDR3 protein: CASSEGGGLNEQYF
clone size: NA; D gene: TRBD2; J gene: TRBJ2-2; V gene: TRBV29-1; CDR3 DNA: TGCGCGGGAGGGCCTGCCGGGGAGCTGTTTTTT; CDR3 protein: CAGGPAGELFF
clone size: NA; D gene: NA; J gene: TRBJ1-1; V gene: TRBV5-4; CDR3 DNA: TGTGCCAGCAGCTCGGCCGCGGACAGACTCCCTGAAGCTTTCTTT; CDR3 protein: CASSSAADRLPEAFF
clone size: NA; D gene: TRBD2; J gene: TRBJ2-3; V gene: TRBV19; CDR3 DNA: TGTGCCAGTAGTCCGAACTTGATTACGGGAGGGACAGATACGCAGTATTTT; CDR3 protein: CASSPNLITGGTDTQYF
clone size: NA; D gene: NA; J gene: TRBJ2-1; V gene: TRBV6-5; CDR3 DNA: TGTGCCAGCAGTTGGGGACTTTCTAACAATGAGCAGTTCTTC; CDR3 protein: CASSWGLSNNEQFF
clone size: NA; D gene: NA; J gene: TRBJ2-1; V gene: TRBV29-1; CDR3 DNA: TGCAGCGTTGAAGAACAGGGCTACAATGAGCAGTTCTTC; CDR3 protein: CSVEEQGYNEQFF
clone size: NA; D gene: NA; J gene: TRBJ1-4; V gene: TRBV6-5; CDR3 DNA: TGTGCCAGCAGACGCATCTTGGCCTTGGGGGAAAAACTGTTTTTT; CDR3 protein: CASRRILALGEKLFF
clone size: NA; D gene: NA; J gene: TRBJ1-5; V gene: TRBV5-1; CDR3 DNA: TGCGCCAGCAGTCGAAGGGGGGAGCAGCCCCAGCATTTT; CDR3 protein: CASSRRGEQPQHF
clone size: medium-sized; D gene: TRBD2; J gene: TRBJ2-7; V gene: TRBV5-1; CDR3 DNA: TGCGCCAGCAGCTTTACTAGCGGTGGTTTTTCCTACGAGCAGTACTTC; CDR3 protein: CASSFTSGGFSYEQYF
clone size: NA; D gene: NA; J gene: TRBJ1-1; V gene: TRBV9; CDR3 DNA: TGTGCCAGCAGCGTTTCAGGGGAGGTGAACACTGAAGCTTTCTTT; CDR3 protein: CASSVSGEVNTEAFF
clone size: NA; D gene: NA; J gene: TRBJ2-2; V gene: TRBV19; CDR3 DNA: TGTGCCAGTAACCCACTGGGGGGAGTGGGCACCGGGGAGCTGTTTTTT; CDR3 protein: CASNPLGGVGTGELFF
clone size: NA; D gene: TRBD2; J gene: TRBJ2-3; V gene: TRBV5-6; CDR3 DNA: TGTGCCAGCAGCTTTGCGGGAGCCAGTAGAGATACGCAGTATTTT; CDR3 protein: CASSFAGASRDTQYF
clone size: few; D gene: NA; J gene: TRBJ1-5; V gene: TRBV10-3; CDR3 DNA: TGTGCCATCAGTGAGACGCGTCCCACAAGTAGCAATCAGCCCCAGCATTTT; CDR3 protein: CAISETRPTSSNQPQHF
clone size: few; D gene: NA; J gene: TRBJ2-5; V gene: TRBV18; CDR3 DNA: TGTGCCAGCTCACCCACCGGGGAGACCCAGTACTTC; CDR3 protein: CASSPTGETQYF
clone size: NA; D gene: TRBD1; J gene: TRBJ1-4; V gene: TRBV4-1; CDR3 DNA: TGCGCCAGCAGTGTAACAGGGGAGAAACTGTTTTTT; CDR3 protein: CASSVTGEKLFF
clone size: NA; D gene: NA; J gene: TRBJ1-1; V gene: TRBV10-1; CDR3 DNA: TGCGCCAGCAGTGGCCAGATGACCCCCCGAGACACTGAAGCTTTCTTT; CDR3 protein: CASSGQMTPRDTEAFF
clone size: once; D gene: TRBD2; J gene: TRBJ2-5; V gene: TRBV5-1; CDR3 DNA: TGCGCCAGCAGCTCTGGGACTAGCGGGAAGGGCGAGACCCAGTACTTC; CDR3 protein: CASSSGTSGKGETQYF
clone size: NA; D gene: NA; J gene: TRBJ1-5; V gene: TRBV6-9; CDR3 DNA: TGTGCCAGCAGTTACCTGGGGAGCAATCAGCCCCAGCATTTT; CDR3 protein: CASSYLGSNQPQHF
clone size: NA; D gene: TRBD1; J gene: TRBJ1-4; V gene: TRBV7-9; CDR3 DNA: TGTGCCAGCAGCCCGACAGGGGGGAATGAAAAACTGTTTTTT; CDR3 protein: CASSPTGGNEKLFF
clone size: NA; D gene: NA; J gene: TRBJ1-2; V gene: TRBV6-1; CDR3 DNA: TGTGCCAGCAGCCCGGGACAAAACTATGGCTACACCTTC; CDR3 protein: CASSPGQNYGYTF
clone size: NA; D gene: NA; J gene: TRBJ2-3; V gene: TRBV19; CDR3 DNA: TGTGCCAGTAGTATCGGAGATGCTAGCACAGATACGCAGTATTTT; CDR3 protein: CASSIGDASTDTQYF
clone size: NA; D gene: TRBD1; J gene: TRBJ2-5; V gene: TRBV29-1; CDR3 DNA: TGCAGCGTTGACAGGGGGCAAGAGACCCAGTACTTC; CDR3 protein: CSVDRGQETQYF
clone size: NA; D gene: NA; J gene: TRBJ1-1; V gene: TRBV9; CDR3 DNA: TGTGCCAGCAGCCCTAGCGGTACACAGGGAAGGGTCACTGAAGCTTTCTTT; CDR3 protein: CASSPSGTQGRVTEAFF
clone size: NA; D gene: NA; J gene: TRBJ1-1; V gene: TRBV19; CDR3 DNA: TGTGCCAGTAGTACTTACAGCGGCACTGAAGCTTTCTTT; CDR3 protein: CASSTYSGTEAFF
clone size: NA; D gene: TRBD1; J gene: TRBJ2-7; V gene: TRBV28; CDR3 DNA: TGTGCCAGCAGTAAGACAGGGTTAAGGGGGCAGTACTTC; CDR3 protein: CASSKTGLRGQYF
clone size: NA; D gene: NA; J gene: TRBJ1-2; V gene: TRBV27; CDR3 DNA: TGTGCCAGCAGGGCCTTTTTGGGGGGCGGCTATGGCTACACCTTC; CDR3 protein: CASRAFLGGGYGYTF
clone size: few; D gene: TRBD1; J gene: TRBJ1-6; V gene: TRBV10-1; CDR3 DNA: TGCGCCAGCAGTGATGGGACAGGGGTTTCACCCCTCCACTTT; CDR3 protein: CASSDGTGVSPLHF
clone size: NA; D gene: NA; J gene: TRBJ2-7; V gene: TRBV2; CDR3 DNA: TGTGCCAGCAGTGATTCAGGGAGATACGAGCAGTACTTC; CDR3 protein: CASSDSGRYEQYF
clone size: NA; D gene: NA; J gene: TRBJ1-4; V gene: TRBV29-1; CDR3 DNA: TGCAGCGCATTAGGGGGGGTGAATGAAAAACTGTTTTTT; CDR3 protein: CSALGGVNEKLFF
clone size: many; D gene: NA; J gene: TRBJ2-6; V gene: TRBV5-1; CDR3 DNA: TGCGCCAGCAGCTTGGGAGGGGCAACTTTCTCTGGGGCCAACGTCCTGACTTTC; CDR3 protein: CASSLGGATFSGANVLTF
clone size: NA; D gene: NA; J gene: TRBJ1-3; V gene: TRBV5-6; CDR3 DNA: TGTGCCAGCAGCTTGGAAGGGCGCTCTGGAAACACCATATATTTT; CDR3 protein: CASSLEGRSGNTIYF
clone size: NA; D gene: NA; J gene: TRBJ2-5; V gene: TRBV28; CDR3 DNA: TGTGCCAGCAGAGGATACGAGACCCAGTACTTC; CDR3 protein: CASRGYETQYF
clone size: NA; D gene: TRBD1; J gene: TRBJ1-1; V gene: TRBV6-1; CDR3 DNA: TGTGCCAGCAGTCGGACAGGGCGTACTGAAGCTTTCTTT; CDR3 protein: CASSRTGRTEAFF
clone size: NA; D gene: NA; J gene: TRBJ2-7; V gene: TRBV14; CDR3 DNA: TGTGCCAGCAGCCAAGAGAAGGGGAAGTTTGACGAGCAGTACTTC; CDR3 protein: CASSQEKGKFDEQYF
clone size: NA; D gene: NA; J gene: TRBJ2-1; V gene: TRBV5-4; CDR3 DNA: TGTGCCAGCAGCTCGTACACTAGATCTGAGACAGAGCAGTTCTTC; CDR3 protein: CASSSYTRSETEQFF
clone size: few; D gene: NA; J gene: TRBJ2-2; V gene: TRBV2; CDR3 DNA: TGTGCCAGCAGTGAGTTGACAGCAACCGGGGAGCTGTTTTTT; CDR3 protein: CASSELTATGELFF
clone size: NA; D gene: NA; J gene: TRBJ2-2; V gene: TRBV2; CDR3 DNA: TGTGCCAGCAGTGAATTGGGACGGACCGGGGAGCTGTTTTTT; CDR3 protein: CASSELGRTGELFF
clone size: NA; D gene: NA; J gene: TRBJ2-7; V gene: TRBV7-9; CDR3 DNA: TGTGCCAGCAGCTCCGTAAGAGGAAGGTTAAGCTCCTACGAGCAGTACTTC; CDR3 protein: CASSSVRGRLSSYEQYF
clone size: NA; D gene: NA; J gene: TRBJ2-1; V gene: TRBV10-1; CDR3 DNA: TGCGCCAGCAGTGTTTCCGCTAACGGGCTCAATGAGCAGTTCTTC; CDR3 protein: CASSVSANGLNEQFF
clone size: NA; D gene: NA; J gene: TRBJ1-2; V gene: TRBV4-2; CDR3 DNA: TGTGCCAGCAGCCAAGATACGGGGCCGTATGGCTACACCTTC; CDR3 protein: CASSQDTGPYGYTF
clone size: NA; D gene: NA; J gene: TRBJ2-1; V gene: TRBV11-2; CDR3 DNA: TGTGCCAGCAGCTTAGCCGGCGACCCCGGAACGGAGCAGTTCTTC; CDR3 protein: CASSLAGDPGTEQFF
clone size: NA; D gene: NA; J gene: TRBJ1-3; V gene: TRBV6-6; CDR3 DNA: TGTGCCAGCACCCAGCCAACGGCTGGAAACACCATATATTTT; CDR3 protein: CASTQPTAGNTIYF
clone size: NA; D gene: NA; J gene: TRBJ2-7; V gene: TRBV5-1; CDR3 DNA: TGCGCCAGCAGCGTACCGACTGGACCGGGCGAGCAGTACTTC; CDR3 protein: CASSVPTGPGEQYF
clone size: NA; D gene: NA; J gene: TRBJ2-5; V gene: TRBV19; CDR3 DNA: TGTGCCAGTAGTATGGGGTCCCGAAGAGAGACCCAGTACTTC; CDR3 protein: CASSMGSRRETQYF